This T cell receptor beta chain originates from a study of control samples from healthy donors and cancer patients. Trimming removed 2 bases from V and 2 bases from J, with 7 bases in between. CDR1 and CDR2 (germline): LGHDT, YNNKEL (reference sequence). CDR3 size: 14 residues. Produced via immunoSEQ multiplex PCR; TCRdb's table is partial and in-frame only. This sample has fewer than 200,000 clones, with around 93% found just once. The receptor comes from a woman in her sixties in good health. The V and J genes are TRBV3-1 (or the pseudogene TRBV3-2) and TRBJ1-5; the D is unclear. Input material: blood. The CDR3 here is CASSQHWGNQPQHF. CDR3 nucleotide sequence: TGTGCCAGCAGCCAACATTGGGGCAATCAGCCCCAGCATTTT.